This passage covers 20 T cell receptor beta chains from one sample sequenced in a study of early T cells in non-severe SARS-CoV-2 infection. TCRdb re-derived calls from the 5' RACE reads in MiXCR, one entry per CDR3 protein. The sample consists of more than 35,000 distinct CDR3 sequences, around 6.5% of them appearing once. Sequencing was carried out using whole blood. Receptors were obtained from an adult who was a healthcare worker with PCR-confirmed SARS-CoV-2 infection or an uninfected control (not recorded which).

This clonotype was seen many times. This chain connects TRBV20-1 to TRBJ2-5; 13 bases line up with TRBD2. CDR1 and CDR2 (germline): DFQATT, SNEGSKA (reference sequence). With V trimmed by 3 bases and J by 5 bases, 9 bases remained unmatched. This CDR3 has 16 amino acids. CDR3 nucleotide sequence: TGCAGTGCTAGCCCTGGACTAGCGGGAGTGCCGGAGACCCAGTACTTC. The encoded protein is CSASPGLAGVPETQYF.

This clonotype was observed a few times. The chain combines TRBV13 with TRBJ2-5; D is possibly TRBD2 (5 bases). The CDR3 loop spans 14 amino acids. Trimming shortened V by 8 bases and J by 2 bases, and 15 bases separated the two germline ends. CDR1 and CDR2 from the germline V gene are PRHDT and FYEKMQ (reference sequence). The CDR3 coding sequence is TGTGCCAGCTCTAAGGCCAGCGGACAAGAGACCCAGTACTTC. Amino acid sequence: CASSKASGQETQYF.

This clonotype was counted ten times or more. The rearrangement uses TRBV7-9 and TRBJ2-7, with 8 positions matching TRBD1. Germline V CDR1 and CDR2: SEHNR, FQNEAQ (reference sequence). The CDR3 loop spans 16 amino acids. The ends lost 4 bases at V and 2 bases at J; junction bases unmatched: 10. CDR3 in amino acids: CASSSGGQGYPYEQYF. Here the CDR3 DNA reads TGTGCCAGCAGCTCAGGAGGACAGGGATACCCCTACGAGCAGTACTTC.

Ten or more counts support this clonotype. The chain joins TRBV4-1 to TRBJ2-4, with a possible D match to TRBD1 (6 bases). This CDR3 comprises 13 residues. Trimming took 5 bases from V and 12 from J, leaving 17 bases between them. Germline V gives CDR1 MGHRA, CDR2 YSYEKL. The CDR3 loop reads CASSFRGSQNQYF. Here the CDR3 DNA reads TGCGCCAGCAGCTTCAGGGGTTCTCAAAATCAGTACTTC.

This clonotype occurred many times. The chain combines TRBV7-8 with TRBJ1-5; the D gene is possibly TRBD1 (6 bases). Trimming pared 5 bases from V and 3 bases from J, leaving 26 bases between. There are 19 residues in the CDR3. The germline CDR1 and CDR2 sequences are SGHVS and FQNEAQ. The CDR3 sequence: CASSQGIWKGFLYNQPQHF. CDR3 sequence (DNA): TGTGCCAGCAGCCAGGGGATATGGAAGGGGTTCCTATACAATCAGCCCCAGCATTTT. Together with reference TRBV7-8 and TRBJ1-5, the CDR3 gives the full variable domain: GAGVSQSPRYKVAKRGQDVALRCDPISGHVSLFWYQQALGQGPEFLTYFQNEAQLDKSGLPSDRFFAERPEGSVSTLKIQRTQQEDSAVYLCASSQGIWKGFLYNQPQHFGDGTRLSIL.

The CDR3 coding sequence is TGCGCCAGCAGCCCAACGGGAGCGGGAGGGCACGAGCAGTACTTC. Its protein product is CASSPTGAGGHEQYF. The chain joins TRBV4-1 to TRBJ2-7; the match to TRBD2 covers 10 bases. Germline values: CDR1 MGHRA, CDR2 YSYEKL. V was pared by 4 bases and J by 5 bases, with 8 bases of the junction left unmatched. The CDR3 extends over 15 amino acids.

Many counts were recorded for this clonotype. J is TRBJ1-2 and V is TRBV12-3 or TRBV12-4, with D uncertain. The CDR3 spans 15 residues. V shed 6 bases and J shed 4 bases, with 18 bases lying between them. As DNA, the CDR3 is TGTGCCAGCAGCAGGTCAGAGGTGCGGTCCTATGGCTACACCTTC. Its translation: CASSRSEVRSYGYTF.

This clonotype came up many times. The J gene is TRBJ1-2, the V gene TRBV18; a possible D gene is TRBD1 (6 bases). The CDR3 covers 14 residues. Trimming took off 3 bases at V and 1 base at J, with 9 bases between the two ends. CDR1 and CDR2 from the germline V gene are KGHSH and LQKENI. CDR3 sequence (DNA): TGTGCCAGCTCACCGGGACACCTTAACTATGGCTACACCTTC. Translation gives CASSPGHLNYGYTF. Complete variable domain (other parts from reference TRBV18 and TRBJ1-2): NAGVMQNPRHLVRRRGQEARLRCSPMKGHSHVYWYRQLPEEGLKFMVYLQKENIIDESGMPKERFSAEFPKEGPSILRIQQVVRGDSAAYFCASSPGHLNYGYTFGSGTRLTVV.

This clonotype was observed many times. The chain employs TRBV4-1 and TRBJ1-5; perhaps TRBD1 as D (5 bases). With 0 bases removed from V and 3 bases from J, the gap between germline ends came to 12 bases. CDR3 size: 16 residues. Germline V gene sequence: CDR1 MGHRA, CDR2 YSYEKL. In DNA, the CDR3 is TGCGCCAGCAGCCAAGACGAGGGCAGGGACAATCAGCCCCAGCATTTT. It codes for CASSQDEGRDNQPQHF.

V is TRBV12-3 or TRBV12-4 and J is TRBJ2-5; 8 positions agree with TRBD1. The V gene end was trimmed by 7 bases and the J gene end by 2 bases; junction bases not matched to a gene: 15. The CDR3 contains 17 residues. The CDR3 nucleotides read TGTGCCAGCAAGGGCCAGGGGGCGAGGGCTACTCAAGAGACCCAGTACTTC. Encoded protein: CASKGQGARATQETQYF.

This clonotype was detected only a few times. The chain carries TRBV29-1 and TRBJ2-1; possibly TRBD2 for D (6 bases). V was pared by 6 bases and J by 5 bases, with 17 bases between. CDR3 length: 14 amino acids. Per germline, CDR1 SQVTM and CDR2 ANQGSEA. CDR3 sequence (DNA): TGCAGCGTGGCCCCCCGGGGGACCAACAATGAGCAGTTCTTC. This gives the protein CSVAPRGTNNEQFF.

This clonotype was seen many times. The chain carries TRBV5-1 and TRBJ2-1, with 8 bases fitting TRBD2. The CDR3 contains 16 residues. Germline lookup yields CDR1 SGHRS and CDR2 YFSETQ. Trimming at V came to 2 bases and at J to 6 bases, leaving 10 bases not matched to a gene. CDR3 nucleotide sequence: TGCGCCAGCAGCTTTACGGGACTAGGAAAGGGCAATGAGCAGTTCTTC. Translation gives CASSFTGLGKGNEQFF.

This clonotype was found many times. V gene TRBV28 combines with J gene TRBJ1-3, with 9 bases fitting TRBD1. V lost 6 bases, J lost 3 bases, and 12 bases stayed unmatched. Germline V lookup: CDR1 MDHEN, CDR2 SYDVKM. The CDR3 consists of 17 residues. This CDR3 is CASSPGTGLSYGNTIYF. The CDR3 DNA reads TGTGCCAGCAGCCCCGGGACAGGGTTATCATATGGAAACACCATATATTTT.

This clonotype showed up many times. The CDR3 DNA sequence: TGTGCCAGCAGTAGCAGGGGTGGCAATCAGCCCCAGCATTTT. Protein sequence: CASSSRGGNQPQHF. The rearrangement joins TRBV12-3 or TRBV12-4 to TRBJ1-5, with a possible D match to TRBD1 (6 bases). This CDR3 has 14 residues. V was trimmed by 5 bases and J by 2 bases, leaving 10 bases between them.

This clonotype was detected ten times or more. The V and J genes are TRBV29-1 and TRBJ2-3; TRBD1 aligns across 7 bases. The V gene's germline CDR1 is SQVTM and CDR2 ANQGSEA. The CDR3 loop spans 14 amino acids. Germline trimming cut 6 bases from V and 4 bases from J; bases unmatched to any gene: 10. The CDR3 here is CSVARQGESDTQYF. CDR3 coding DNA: TGCAGCGTGGCTAGGCAGGGGGAATCAGATACGCAGTATTTT.

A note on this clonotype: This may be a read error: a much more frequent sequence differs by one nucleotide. CDR3 DNA sequence: TGCGCCAGCAGCTTGTCCGGCCCGCTTAATGAAAAACTGCTTTTT. Residues: CASSLSGPLNEKLLF. The chain joins TRBV5-1 to TRBJ1-4; D not resolved. This CDR3 is built from 15 residues. The germline CDR1 and CDR2 sequences are SGHRS and YFSETQ.

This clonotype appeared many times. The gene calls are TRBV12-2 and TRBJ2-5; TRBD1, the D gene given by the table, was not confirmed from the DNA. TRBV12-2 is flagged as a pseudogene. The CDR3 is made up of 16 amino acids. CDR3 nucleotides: TGTGCAAGTCGCCAACGACAGGGGTTCGTAGGAGAGACCCAGTACTTC. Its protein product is CASRQRQGFVGETQYF.

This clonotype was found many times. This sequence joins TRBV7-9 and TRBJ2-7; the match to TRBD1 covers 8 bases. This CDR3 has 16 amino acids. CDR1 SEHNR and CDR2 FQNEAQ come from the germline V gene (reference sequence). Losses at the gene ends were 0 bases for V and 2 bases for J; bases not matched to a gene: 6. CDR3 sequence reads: CASSLATGGYAYEQYF. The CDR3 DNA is TGTGCCAGCAGCTTAGCCACAGGGGGTTACGCCTACGAGCAGTACTTC.

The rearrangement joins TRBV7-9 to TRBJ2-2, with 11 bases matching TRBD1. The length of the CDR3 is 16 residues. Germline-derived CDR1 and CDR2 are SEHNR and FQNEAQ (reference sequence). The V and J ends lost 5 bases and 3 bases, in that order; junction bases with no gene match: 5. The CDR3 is CASSHPGQGDTGELFF. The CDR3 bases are TGTGCCAGCAGCCATCCGGGACAGGGGGACACCGGGGAGCTGTTTTTT.

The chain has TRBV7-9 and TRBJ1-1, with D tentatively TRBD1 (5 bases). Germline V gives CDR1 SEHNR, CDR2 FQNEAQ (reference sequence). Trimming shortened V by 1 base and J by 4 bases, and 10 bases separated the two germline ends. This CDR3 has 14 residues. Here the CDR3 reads CASSLELRGTEAFF. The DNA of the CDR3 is TGTGCCAGCAGCTTAGAATTGAGGGGCACTGAAGCTTTCTTT.